These 24 T cell receptor beta chains were all obtained from the same sample, sequenced in a study of shared clonotypes between healthy human individuals. Using immunoSEQ multiplex PCR, the repertoire was profiled, and TCRdb retains in-frame clones only, with some absent. The sample records approximately 1,500,000 clones, approximately 98% being singletons. The sequenced material came from naive CD4+ T cells sorted from blood. Described subset: CD45RA+ positively selected. The receptor set was obtained from a man in his thirties or forties in good health.

This clone is a singleton in its sample. The chain has TRBV7-9 and TRBJ1-2, with a weak D call TRBD1 (6 bases). Trimming pared 5 bases from V and 5 bases from J, leaving 24 bases between. The CDR3 runs to 17 residues. CDR1 SEHNR and CDR2 FQNEAQ come from the germline V gene (reference sequence). The CDR3 sequence is CASSPMTGDKEKYGYTF. The CDR3 DNA sequence: TGTGCCAGCAGCCCCATGACAGGAGATAAGGAAAAGTATGGCTACACCTTC.

Note on this clone: One end of the junction is discordant with germline, which a read error may explain. The V call is TRBV5-4, the J call TRBJ1-1; D remains unclear. The CDR3 is made up of 15 amino acids. Germline assignment: CDR1 SGHNT and CDR2 YYREEE (reference sequence). CDR3 sequence: CASRLAGRLNTEAFF. CDR3 sequence (DNA): TGTGCCAGCAGATTGGCGGGCCGACTGAACACTGAAGCTTTCTTT.

Points on this clone: This specimen includes other DNA sequences encoding the same CDR3. CDR3 bases: TGTGCCAGCAGCCCCCGCACAGATACGCAGTATTTT. It encodes CASSPRTDTQYF. The chain couples TRBV7-9 to TRBJ2-3, with D hard to call. V was trimmed by 5 bases and J by 1 base, leaving 4 bases between them. The germline V gene encodes CDR1 SEHNR and CDR2 FQNEAQ (reference sequence). The CDR3 extends over 12 amino acids.

The J gene is TRBJ2-3, the V gene TRBV28, with a tentative D call TRBD2 (6 bases). CDR1 is MDHEN and CDR2 is SYDVKM in the germline V gene. Trimming removed 2 bases from V and 0 bases from J, with 12 bases in between. CDR3 length: 16 residues. Written as DNA, the CDR3 is TGTGCCAGCAGTTTACCAGGAAGCGGGAGCACAGATACGCAGTATTTT. Translation gives CASSLPGSGSTDTQYF.

The rearrangement links TRBV28 to TRBJ1-2, with D tentatively TRBD1 (6 bases). V was clipped by 6 bases and J by 6 bases, with 14 bases between them. Germline V lookup: CDR1 MDHEN, CDR2 SYDVKM. This CDR3 region has 13 residues. The CDR3 DNA follows: TGTGCCAGCAGCCCCAAACAGGGACATGGCTACACCTTC. It translates to CASSPKQGHGYTF.

The V and J genes are TRBV5-5 and TRBJ1-2; 11 positions agree with TRBD1. Trimming cost V 4 bases and J 5 bases; bases outside gene matches: 10. The CDR3 totals 16 residues. Germline CDR1 and CDR2: SGHKS and YYEKEE (reference sequence). The CDR3 DNA is TGTGCCAGCAGCGGAGGACAGGGGGCTGTTCATTATGGCTACACCTTC. Protein product: CASSGGQGAVHYGYTF.

V usage is TRBV15 and J usage is TRBJ2-7; 7 bases are shared with TRBD1. Germline loops: CDR1 LNHNV, CDR2 YYDKDF (reference sequence). The CDR3 length is 12 residues. J gave up 5 bases and V 5 bases, and 3 bases lay outside the gene matches. The CDR3 DNA is TGTGCCACCAGCGCGACAGGGAACGAGCAGTACTTC. It encodes CATSATGNEQYF.

For this clone: Other nucleotide sequences in the sample specify the same CDR3. J is TRBJ2-7 and V is TRBV28, with D perhaps TRBD2 (5 bases). V lost 11 bases and J 3 bases, leaving 14 bases between the germline ends. This CDR3 has 12 residues. CDR1 MDHEN and CDR2 SYDVKM come from the germline V gene. The CDR3 sequence: CASSGENYEQYF. CDR3 sequence (DNA): TGTGCCTCCAGCGGTGAAAACTACGAGCAGTACTTC.

The chain employs TRBV5-1 and TRBJ2-5; the D is unclear. This CDR3 comprises 14 residues. Trimming removed 4 bases from V and 4 bases from J, with 14 bases in between. Germline CDR1 and CDR2: SGHRS and YFSETQ. In DNA, the CDR3 is TGCGCCAGCAGCCCGGCCACCATGGGAGAGACCCAGTACTTC. Translation gives CASSPATMGETQYF.

A remark on this clone: This same CDR3 is encoded by further DNA sequences in the sample. The chain is built from TRBV5-1 and TRBJ1-5, with a possible D match to TRBD1 (5 bases). There are 15 residues in the CDR3. With 2 bases removed from V and 2 bases from J, the gap between germline ends came to 11 bases. Germline-derived CDR1 and CDR2 are SGHRS and YFSETQ. CDR3 bases: TGCGCCAGCAGCTTCGGGGGAAGCGGCAATCAGCCCCAGCATTTT. Its protein is CASSFGGSGNQPQHF.

The rearrangement uses TRBV6-5 and TRBJ2-7; D possibly uses TRBD1 or TRBD2 (5 bases each). The length of the CDR3 is 14 residues. From germline, CDR1 is MNHEY and CDR2 SVGAGI. Trimming pared 5 bases from V and 0 bases from J, leaving 11 bases between. This CDR3 is CASSSGGNSYEQYF. The DNA for the CDR3 is TGTGCCAGCAGTAGTGGGGGAAACTCCTACGAGCAGTACTTC.

The J gene is TRBJ1-1, the V gene TRBV27; D is undetermined. There are 13 residues in the CDR3. The V end was cut by 0 bases, the J end by 1 base, with 3 bases between. The germline V gene encodes CDR1 MNHEY and CDR2 SMNVEV (reference sequence). CDR3 sequence reads: CASSLSPNTEAFF. DNA of the CDR3: TGTGCCAGCAGTTTATCGCCGAACACTGAAGCTTTCTTT.

This clone was found once. The chain is built from TRBV7-3 and TRBJ2-5; weak D call: TRBD2 (5 bases). The V and J ends lost 2 bases and 5 bases respectively, with 15 bases between them. Germline CDR1 and CDR2: SGHTA and FQGTGA. This CDR3 comprises 15 residues. In DNA form, the CDR3 reads TGTGCCAGCAGCTTAGTCCCCCAACCGGGGGAGACCCAGTACTTC. As protein: CASSLVPQPGETQYF.

The genes are TRBV30 and TRBJ2-2; no firm D call. This CDR3 comprises 13 residues. Trimming cost V 1 base and J 2 bases, with 5 bases left between them. Germline lookup yields CDR1 GTSNPN and CDR2 SVGIG (reference sequence). CDR3 bases: TGTGCCTGGAGTGGTATAAACACCGGGGAGCTGTTTTTT. It codes for CAWSGINTGELFF.

The chain combines TRBV11-3 with TRBJ2-3, with a weak D call TRBD1 (6 bases). This CDR3 spans 15 amino acids. CDR1 and CDR2 (germline): SGHNT, YENEEA. V dropped 8 bases and J dropped 2 bases, with 17 bases sitting between them. CDR3 sequence: CASSYGTSNTDTQYF. In DNA, the CDR3 is TGTGCCAGCTCGTACGGGACATCCAACACAGATACGCAGTATTTT. Filled out from reference TRBV11-3 and TRBJ2-3, the complete variable domain reads EAGVVQSPRYKIIEKKQPVAFWCNPISGHNTLYWYLQNLGQGPELLIRYENEEAVDDSQLPKDRFSAERLKGVDSTLKIQPAELGDSAVYLCASSYGTSNTDTQYFGPGTRLTVL.

V and J are TRBV9 and TRBJ2-1; D may be TRBD2 (6 bases). Germline CDR1 is SGDLS and CDR2 is YYNGEE. The CDR3 has 18 amino acids. V was trimmed by 2 bases and J by 0 bases, leaving 18 bases between them. Here the CDR3 reads CASSVRGTGTGSYNEQFF. The CDR3 DNA sequence: TGTGCCAGCAGCGTCCGGGGGACCGGGACGGGCTCCTACAATGAGCAGTTCTTC.

This clone has a single count. The chain has TRBV7-9 and TRBJ1-4; 7 bases match TRBD1. CDR1 and CDR2 from the germline V gene are SEHNR and FQNEAQ (reference sequence). After removal of 5 bases from V and 5 bases from J, the junction contained 11 bases not matched to a gene. The CDR3 has 16 amino acids. CDR3 protein: CASSLTLQGTNEKLFF. The DNA for the CDR3 is TGTGCCAGCAGCCTCACTCTACAGGGGACGAATGAAAAACTGTTTTTT.

The V gene is TRBV27, the J gene TRBJ2-7, with D perhaps matching TRBD2 (6 bases). The CDR3 is 15 residues long. CDR1 MNHEY and CDR2 SMNVEV come from the germline V gene (reference sequence). The V and J ends lost 2 bases and 0 bases respectively, with 11 bases between them. This CDR3 is CASSLIAEGSYEQYF. In DNA, the CDR3 is TGTGCCAGCAGTTTAATAGCGGAGGGCTCCTACGAGCAGTACTTC.

V gene TRBV5-6 combines with J gene TRBJ2-7, with D possibly being TRBD2 (6 bases). This CDR3 spans 16 amino acids. Germline V lookup: CDR1 SGHDT, CDR2 YYEEEE. Trimming removed 0 bases from V and 1 base from J, with 14 bases in between. DNA for the CDR3: TGTGCCAGCAGCTTGGGAACGGGACTCAAGTCCTACGAGCAGTACTTC. This translates into CASSLGTGLKSYEQYF.

V gene TRBV28 combines with J gene TRBJ2-2; D call uncertain. V gave up 8 bases and J gave up 8 bases, with 15 bases separating them. This CDR3 is built from 13 residues. Per the germline V gene, CDR1 is MDHEN and CDR2 is SYDVKM. CDR3 sequence: CASRANEPGELFF. The CDR3 DNA is TGTGCCAGCCGGGCCAATGAACCGGGGGAGCTGTTTTTT.

V gene TRBV25-1 combines with J gene TRBJ2-2; D not certain. The germline V gene encodes CDR1 MGHDK and CDR2 SYGVNS. Trimming removed 5 bases from V and 0 bases from J, with 10 bases in between. This CDR3 spans 15 amino acids. The CDR3 spells CASSIRASNTGELFF. In DNA form, the CDR3 reads TGTGCCAGCAGTATCCGGGCTTCGAACACCGGGGAGCTGTTTTTT.

The CDR3 loop reads CASSPGTATDTQYF. For the CDR3, the DNA is TGCGCCAGCAGCCCCGGGACTGCCACAGATACGCAGTATTTT. The J gene is TRBJ2-3, the V gene TRBV5-1; possible D gene TRBD2, 6 bases. Trimming took 4 bases from V and 2 from J, leaving 11 bases between them. The CDR3 sequence is 14 residues long. CDR1 and CDR2 (germline): SGHRS, YFSETQ. Variable domain in full (rest from reference TRBV5-1 and TRBJ2-3): KAGVTQTPRYLIKTRGQQVTLSCSPISGHRSVSWYQQTPGQGLQFLFEYFSETQRNKGNFPGRFSGRQFSNSRSEMNVSTLELGDSALYLCASSPGTATDTQYFGPGTRLTVL.

The chain uses TRBV6-1 and TRBJ2-7; 10 positions match TRBD1. The CDR3 totals 15 residues. The germline V gene has CDR1 MNHNS and CDR2 SASEGT. Losses at the gene ends were 7 bases for V and 4 bases for J; bases not matched to a gene: 10. The CDR3 DNA reads as TGTGCCAGCAATTCCCGGGACAGGGGTTTTTACGAGCAGTACTTC. It translates to CASNSRDRGFYEQYF.

The chain couples TRBV18 to TRBJ2-1, with D possibly being TRBD1 (5 bases). The V end lost 1 base, the J end lost 4 bases, and 17 bases lay between the germline ends. This CDR3 spans 17 amino acids. Germline V gives CDR1 KGHSH, CDR2 LQKENI. In nucleotides, the CDR3 is TGTGCCAGCTCACCACGAGGTCAGGGCCCAACTTACAATGAGCAGTTCTTC. Translated, it gives CASSPRGQGPTYNEQFF.